These 8 T cell receptor beta chains were all obtained from the same sample, sequenced in a study of blood T cell repertoires in COVID-19. Sequencing used immunoSEQ multiplex PCR; TCRdb keeps in-frame clones, though not all of them. Altogether roughly 180,000 clones are present, 75% to 90% being singletons, with the ten largest covering 7.5% to 9.5%. The specimen sequenced was peripheral blood. All receptors come from a woman aged 55-70 years with acute or convalescent COVID-19.

As DNA, the CDR3 is TGTGCCAGCAGTCGGGGGACAGGTTCGATTGATGAGACCCAGTACTTC. Protein sequence: CASSRGTGSIDETQYF. The chain combines TRBV2 with TRBJ2-5; 8 bases line up with TRBD1. The CDR3 contains 16 residues. Germline-derived CDR1 and CDR2 are SNHLY and FYNNEI. The J segment lost 5 bases and the V segment lost 5 bases, leaving 13 bases of the junction unmatched.

This clone was counted between two and nine times. The chain has TRBV18 and TRBJ1-1, with 12 positions matching TRBD1. Trimming cost V 3 bases and J 4 bases; bases outside gene matches: 9. CDR3 length: 17 amino acids. Germline V lookup: CDR1 KGHSH, CDR2 LQKENI. The DNA of the CDR3 is TGTGCCAGCTCACCCCCCGGGACAGGGGGCTGGGCCACTGAAGCTTTCTTT. Its protein product is CASSPPGTGGWATEAFF.

The genes are TRBV11-2 and TRBJ1-5; D perhaps matches TRBD1 (6 bases). There are 14 residues in the CDR3. V lost 5 bases and J 2 bases, leaving 10 bases between the germline ends. Germline-derived CDR1 and CDR2 are SGHAT and FQNNGV. The chain's CDR3 is CASSQTGGNQPQHF. Written as DNA, the CDR3 is TGTGCCAGCAGCCAGACAGGCGGCAATCAGCCCCAGCATTTT.

The gene calls are TRBV27 and TRBJ2-7; D is perhaps TRBD1 (6 bases). The CDR3 totals 12 residues. CDR1 and CDR2 (germline): MNHEY, SMNVEV (reference sequence). The germline V and J ends were trimmed by 4 bases and 4 bases, with 8 bases remaining between them. This CDR3 is CASSSRGYEQYF. The CDR3, as DNA: TGTGCCAGCAGTTCTAGGGGGTACGAGCAGTACTTC.

This rearrangement joins TRBV5-1 to TRBJ2-3; tentative D call: TRBD2 (5 bases). The V end was cut by 1 base, the J end by 3 bases, with 15 bases between. The CDR3 contains 16 residues. Germline V gene lookup returns CDR1 SGHRS and CDR2 YFSETQ. The CDR3 sequence: CASSLTSTGSTDTQYF. CDR3 in DNA: TGCGCCAGCAGCTTGACGTCGACGGGGAGTACAGATACGCAGTATTTT.

This sequence joins TRBV7-2 and TRBJ2-5; 7 bases are a match to TRBD2. CDR1 is SGHTA, CDR2 FQGNSA, per germline. This CDR3 spans 13 amino acids. The V gene end was trimmed by 2 bases and the J gene end by 5 bases; junction bases not matched to a gene: 2. The CDR3 loop is CASSLTSVETQYF. CDR3 nucleotides: TGTGCCAGCAGCTTAACTAGCGTGGAGACCCAGTACTTC.

This chain links TRBV5-4 with TRBJ2-5, with no clear D. V dropped 7 bases and J dropped 5 bases, with 9 bases sitting between them. CDR1 and CDR2 from the germline V gene are SGHNT and YYREEE (reference sequence). CDR3 length: 11 amino acids. The CDR3 loop reads CASSIQETQYF. The CDR3 DNA sequence: TGTGCCAGCTCGATCCAGGAGACCCAGTACTTC.

V and J are TRBV6-5 and TRBJ2-7; maybe TRBD2 (5 bases). Per the germline V gene, CDR1 is MNHEY and CDR2 is SVGAGI. The V end lost 6 bases, the J end lost 3 bases, and 12 bases lay between the germline ends. The CDR3 sequence is 13 residues long. This CDR3 is CASSAEARYEQYF. CDR3 DNA: TGTGCCAGCAGCGCGGAGGCCCGCTACGAGCAGTACTTC.